This T cell receptor beta chain originates from a study of CD8 T cells in ankylosing spondylitis. TCRdb fed the 5' RACE reads into MiXCR, producing one record per CDR3 protein. The sample has a few hundred thousand distinct CDR3 sequences, about a fifth seen once. This CDR3 is built from 12 residues. The germline V gene has CDR1 DFQATT and CDR2 SNEGSKA (reference sequence). V lost 0 bases to trimming and J lost 9 bases; unmatched junction nucleotides: 4. This clonotype was detected only a few times. What it recognizes is unknown. The study's findings and limits: In ankylosing spondylitis blood, a motif of roughly eight highly homologous TCR beta variants appeared characteristic. Clones tied to disease were said to be significantly enriched in matched ankylosing spondylitis synovial fluid. Earlier work had already found some motif variants in reactive arthritis synovial fluid and blood.

Sequenced input: blood, either unsorted or a sorted T cell fraction (not recorded which). This receptor was obtained from a male donor with ankylosing spondylitis. The chain links TRBV20-1 to TRBJ2-7; 8 bases are a match to TRBD1. In DNA form, the CDR3 reads TGCAGTGCTAGAGACAGGGGGCCGGTGCAGTACTTC. This translates into CSARDRGPVQYF.